Presented here are 21 T cell receptor beta chains from one specimen sequenced in a study of cytomegalovirus exposure and HLA in healthy donors. PCR amplification relied on 60 Vbeta primers (plus 13 Jbeta primers). Some clones are missing from TCRdb's copy, which holds only in-frame ones; the method was immunoSEQ multiplex PCR. Of fewer than 130,000 clones detected, about 68% appear once; the ten largest clones hold around 4%. The sample consisted of PBMCs. The source is a man younger than 45 in good health and CMV-seropositive.

CDR3 nucleotide sequence: TGCACCAGCAGCGCCCAGGCAGGGGGCCGAAAACCTTACGAGCAGTACTTC. This sequence encodes CTSSAQAGGRKPYEQYF. The chain has TRBV1 and TRBJ2-7; the table's TRBD1 call for D was not verified on the DNA. TRBV1 is noted as a pseudogene. This CDR3 region has 17 residues.

The chain joins TRBV6-6 to TRBJ2-2; TRBD2 might be the D (7 bases). There are 13 residues in the CDR3. Looked up from germline, CDR1 is MNHNY and CDR2 is SVGAGI (reference sequence). V lost 7 bases to trimming and J lost 8 bases, with 14 bases between them. The CDR3 nucleotides read TGTGCCAGCATCAAGGGGGGGGCGGGGGAGCTGTTTTTT. Amino acid sequence: CASIKGGAGELFF.

This clone was observed a single time. The V gene is TRBV5-4, the J gene TRBJ1-2; 7 bases line up with TRBD1. V was clipped by 3 bases and J by 3 bases; unmatched bases: 5. The CDR3 has 14 residues. Per the germline V gene, CDR1 is SGHNT and CDR2 is YYREEE (reference sequence). This chain's CDR3 is CASSSITGDYGYTF. The DNA of the CDR3 is TGTGCCAGCAGCTCGATTACAGGGGACTATGGCTACACCTTC.

The rearrangement joins TRBV6-1 to TRBJ1-2, with 11 bases matching TRBD1. Germline CDR1 is MNHNS and CDR2 is SASEGT. The ends lost 3 bases at V and 7 bases at J; junction bases unmatched: 4. The CDR3 runs 14 residues. The CDR3 loop reads CASSEGQGVGGYTF. The CDR3, as DNA: TGTGCCAGCAGTGAGGGACAGGGGGTCGGTGGCTACACCTTC.

This clone has only one observation. V is TRBV2 and J is TRBJ2-5, with 7 bases matching TRBD2. The germline gives CDR1 SNHLY, CDR2 FYNNEI. The CDR3 has 12 residues. V lost 9 bases, J lost 5 bases, and 6 bases stayed unmatched. The CDR3 sequence: CARGGGIETQYF. In DNA form, the CDR3 reads TGTGCCAGGGGCGGGGGAATCGAGACCCAGTACTTC.

The chain recombines TRBV27 with TRBJ2-3, with D possibly matching TRBD2 (5 bases). The V gene lost 9 bases and the J gene lost 6 bases, with 25 bases spanning the gap. Germline-derived CDR1 and CDR2 are MNHEY and SMNVEV (reference sequence). This CDR3 is 16 amino acids long. The CDR3 loop is CASKISGFFLPDTQYF. The DNA for the CDR3 is TGTGCCAGTAAAATCTCGGGGTTTTTTTTACCGGATACGCAGTATTTT.

This chain links TRBV30 with TRBJ2-1, with 8 bases that match TRBD2. The CDR3 extends over 14 amino acids. CDR1 and CDR2 (germline): GTSNPN, SVGIG (reference sequence). Trimming cost V 3 bases and J 2 bases; bases outside gene matches: 3. The CDR3 protein is CAWRTGGAYNEQFF. The CDR3 nucleotides read TGTGCCTGGAGGACCGGGGGGGCCTACAATGAGCAGTTCTTC.

This chain links TRBV6-6 with TRBJ2-2; 8 nucleotides match TRBD2. From germline, CDR1 is MNHNY and CDR2 SVGAGI (reference sequence). The CDR3 loop spans 14 amino acids. The V and J ends lost 8 bases and 3 bases, in that order; junction bases with no gene match: 5. In nucleotides, the CDR3 is TGTGCCAGCGGAACGGGGGGGCACACCGGGGAGCTGTTTTTT. It specifies CASGTGGHTGELFF.

The J gene is TRBJ1-3, the V gene TRBV6-6; weak D call: TRBD1 (5 bases). The germline V and J ends were trimmed by 10 bases and 0 bases, with 19 bases remaining between them. CDR1 and CDR2 from the germline V gene are MNHNY and SVGAGI (reference sequence). This CDR3 has 16 amino acids. CDR3 bases: TGTGCCAACTCGCTAGGGGCGCCGGACTCTGGAAACACCATATATTTT. Translating gives CANSLGAPDSGNTIYF.

Written as DNA, the CDR3 is TGTGCCAGCAGTGAATTCCAGGGAAATTCACCCCTCCACTTT. As protein: CASSEFQGNSPLHF. The V call is TRBV6-1, the J call TRBJ1-6; possibly TRBD1 for D (5 bases). Per germline, CDR1 MNHNS and CDR2 SASEGT. The CDR3 runs to 14 residues. V was clipped by 2 bases and J by 7 bases, with 9 bases between them.

By share of the sample, this clone is medium-sized. V gene TRBV19 combines with J gene TRBJ1-1, with TRBD1 identical over 8 bases. CDR3 length equals 15 residues. Trimming cost V 7 bases and J 5 bases; bases outside gene matches: 12. CDR1 and CDR2 from the germline V gene are LNHDA and SQIVND (reference sequence). CDR3 sequence reads: CASKGEQGGGTEAFF. The CDR3 DNA is TGTGCCAGTAAGGGGGAACAGGGGGGAGGGACTGAAGCTTTCTTT.

The chain employs TRBV6-1 and TRBJ1-2; D gene ambiguous. V lost 8 bases, J lost 3 bases, and 7 bases lay in between. This CDR3 is 11 amino acids long. The germline gives CDR1 MNHNS, CDR2 SASEGT. CDR3 nucleotide sequence: TGTGCCAGCGAGCGCTACTATGGCTACACCTTC. Encoded protein: CASERYYGYTF.

The chain has TRBV27 and TRBJ2-7, with D possibly TRBD2 on 6 matching bases. CDR1 is MNHEY, CDR2 SMNVEV, per germline (reference sequence). V was cut by 6 bases and J by 2 bases, with 14 bases left in between. This CDR3 has 14 amino acids. DNA for the CDR3: TGTGCCAGCAGCTTACGGCGCGGGGCCTACGAGCAGTACTTC. Translated: CASSLRRGAYEQYF.

CDR3 in amino acids: CAISGGSGGDTQYF. The CDR3 DNA is TGTGCCATCAGTGGTGGCTCGGGGGGGGATACGCAGTATTTT. The chain joins TRBV10-3 to TRBJ2-3, with 8 bases lining up with TRBD2. This CDR3 has 14 amino acids. Germline CDR1 is ENHRY and CDR2 is SYGVKD. J gave up 6 bases and V 4 bases, and 6 bases lay outside the gene matches.

This clone was found once. The gene calls are TRBV19 and TRBJ1-2; TRBD1 matches at 9 bases. The V gene end was trimmed by 4 bases and the J gene end by 1 base; junction bases not matched to a gene: 10. CDR3 length: 17 amino acids. CDR1 is LNHDA and CDR2 is SQIVND in the germline V gene (reference sequence). Written as DNA, the CDR3 is TGTGCCAGTAGTAGGAGCTCCGGGACAGGGCTTAACTATGGCTACACCTTC. It translates to CASSRSSGTGLNYGYTF.

This clone was observed a few times. The chain links TRBV19 to TRBJ1-1; 7 bases match TRBD1. This CDR3 is built from 13 residues. The trim removed 5 bases at V and 3 bases at J, leaving 3 bases unmatched. Germline assignment: CDR1 LNHDA and CDR2 SQIVND (reference sequence). For the CDR3, the DNA is TGTGCCAGTAGTCCGACAGGGTACACTGAAGCTTTCTTT. Protein product: CASSPTGYTEAFF.

The V and J genes are TRBV11-2 and TRBJ2-2; 10 bases agree with TRBD2. The CDR3 is made up of 16 amino acids. J was trimmed by 1 base and V by 4 bases; bases with no gene match: 3. Germline values: CDR1 SGHAT, CDR2 FQNNGV. CDR3 sequence reads: CASSSRLAGNTGELFF. The CDR3 bases are TGTGCCAGCAGCTCCCGACTAGCGGGGAACACCGGGGAGCTGTTTTTT.

The V gene is TRBV19, the J gene TRBJ1-5, with D hard to call. CDR1 and CDR2 (germline): LNHDA, SQIVND (reference sequence). The CDR3 runs 15 residues. V was cut by 4 bases and J by 2 bases, with 12 bases left in between. CDR3 amino acids: CASSTERQGNQPQHF. In DNA form, the CDR3 reads TGTGCCAGTAGTACGGAACGCCAGGGCAATCAGCCCCAGCATTTT.

The chain links TRBV6-4 to TRBJ1-1; 8 nucleotides align to TRBD1. Germline V gives CDR1 MRHNA, CDR2 SNTAGT. V was clipped by 4 bases and J by 11 bases; unmatched bases: 9. The CDR3 has 13 residues. CDR3 amino acids: CASSAQQGGMAFF. As DNA, the CDR3 is TGTGCCAGCAGTGCCCAACAGGGGGGAATGGCTTTCTTT.

This clone turned up a few times. This chain joins TRBV5-1 and TRBJ1-6; no reliable D call. Trimming took 0 bases from V and 8 from J, leaving 6 bases between them. There are 13 residues in the CDR3. Germline CDR1 and CDR2: SGHRS and YFSETQ. CDR3 sequence reads: CASSLGQDSPLHF. CDR3 DNA: TGCGCCAGCAGCTTGGGCCAGGATTCACCCCTCCACTTT.

The chain combines TRBV5-5 with TRBJ2-6, with TRBD1 matching 9 bases. Germline V lookup: CDR1 SGHKS, CDR2 YYEKEE (reference sequence). Unmatched junction bases numbered 1, after V lost 3 bases and J lost 0 bases. This CDR3 spans 16 amino acids. The DNA of the CDR3 is TGTGCCAGCAGCTGGGACAGGGTCTCTGGGGCCAACGTCCTGACTTTC. This gives the protein CASSWDRVSGANVLTF.